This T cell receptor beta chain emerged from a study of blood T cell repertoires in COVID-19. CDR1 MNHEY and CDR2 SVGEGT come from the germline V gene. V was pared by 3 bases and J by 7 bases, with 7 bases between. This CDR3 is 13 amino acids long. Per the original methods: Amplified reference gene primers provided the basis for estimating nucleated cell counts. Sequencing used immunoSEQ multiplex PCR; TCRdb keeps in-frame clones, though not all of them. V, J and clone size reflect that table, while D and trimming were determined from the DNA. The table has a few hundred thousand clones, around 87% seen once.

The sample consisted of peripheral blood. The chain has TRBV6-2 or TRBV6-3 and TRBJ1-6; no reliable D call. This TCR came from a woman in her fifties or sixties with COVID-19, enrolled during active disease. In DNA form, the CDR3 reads TGTGCCAGCAGTTATGTCAGAAATTCACCCCTCCACTTT. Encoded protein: CASSYVRNSPLHF.